What follows are 14 T cell receptor beta chains derived from one specimen sequenced in a study of blood T cells in healthy people across ages. Sample-barcoded 5' priming and a J-beta primer mix drove a second PCR of about 6 to 12 cycles. TCRdb ran MiXCR on the 5' RACE reads and lists one entry per CDR3 protein. The table has 1.6 million or so distinct CDR3 sequences, about 32% seen once; the top ten hold around 11%. The sample comprised blood. All receptors come from a woman under 40 in good health.

The sample holds a few counts of this clonotype. This chain uses TRBV20-1 with TRBJ2-3; 8 nucleotides align to TRBD2. The CDR3 spans 15 residues. The V gene's germline CDR1 is DFQATT and CDR2 SNEGSKA (reference sequence). V was clipped by 3 bases and J by 5 bases; unmatched bases: 10. CDR3 in DNA: TGCAGTGCTAGGATGAGCGGGAGATCTGAAGATACGCAGTATTTT. The encoded protein is CSARMSGRSEDTQYF.

This clonotype appeared a few times. The rearrangement links TRBV14 to TRBJ1-5; D unresolved. Trimming pared 0 bases from V and 7 bases from J, leaving 7 bases between. The CDR3 extends over 13 amino acids. The germline gives CDR1 SGHDN, CDR2 FVKESK. CDR3 sequence (DNA): TGTGCCAGCAGCCAAGATCACCGGCAGCCCCAGCATTTT. It translates to CASSQDHRQPQHF.

The chain employs TRBV5-6 and TRBJ2-7; 10 bases agree with TRBD2. The CDR3 spans 13 residues. J lost 9 bases, V lost 2 bases, and 5 bases had no gene match. Germline V gives CDR1 SGHDT, CDR2 YYEEEE. The CDR3 sequence: CASSLRLAGGQYF. CDR3 in DNA: TGTGCCAGCAGCTTAAGACTAGCGGGCGGGCAGTACTTC.

This rearrangement joins TRBV20-1 to TRBJ1-2; 8 positions agree with TRBD1. Per germline, CDR1 DFQATT and CDR2 SNEGSKA (reference sequence). There are 12 residues in the CDR3. V was pared by 4 bases and J by 6 bases, with 4 bases of the junction left unmatched. CDR3 in amino acids: CSAKQGEHGYTF. The CDR3 DNA reads as TGCAGTGCTAAACAGGGGGAACATGGCTACACCTTC.

This clonotype showed up just a few times. The CDR3 DNA follows: TGCGCCAGCAAGATGAGCGCGACCATCGCCGGGGAGCTGTTTTTT. It specifies CASKMSATIAGELFF. This sequence joins TRBV5-1 and TRBJ2-2; D not resolved. Germline loops: CDR1 SGHRS, CDR2 YFSETQ. Between the trimmed V and J ends, which lost 6 bases and 6 bases, there was a span of 18 bases. There are 15 residues in the CDR3.

J is TRBJ2-7 and V is TRBV27, with 7 bases matching TRBD1. Germline V gives CDR1 MNHEY, CDR2 SMNVEV (reference sequence). V lost 5 bases to trimming and J lost 7 bases; unmatched junction nucleotides: 11. This CDR3 is built from 14 residues. The CDR3 here is CASSPIPGQFEQYF. The CDR3 coding sequence is TGTGCCAGCAGTCCCATACCGGGACAGTTTGAGCAGTACTTC.

On this clonotype: One end of the junction does not line up with germline, which may come from a read error. The chain uses TRBV2 and TRBJ2-6; TRBD1 or TRBD2 may be the D gene (5 bases each). The CDR3 loop spans 15 amino acids. Per germline, CDR1 SNHLY and CDR2 FYNNEI. CDR3 protein: CASRLGASGTNVLTF. CDR3 nucleotides: TGTGCCAGCAGGCTCGGGGCCTCTGGGACCAACGTCCTGACTTTC. The variable domain in full, with the rest retrieved from reference TRBV2 and TRBJ2-6, is EPEVTQTPSHQVTQMGQEVILRCVPISNHLYFYWYRQILGQKVEFLVSFYNNEISEKSEIFDDQFSVERPDGSNFTLKIRSTKLEDSAMYFCASRLGASGTNVLTFGAGSRLTVL.

The gene calls are TRBV4-1 and TRBJ2-7; D is possibly TRBD1 or TRBD2 (5 bases each). Looked up from germline, CDR1 is MGHRA and CDR2 is YSYEKL. The CDR3 length is 14 residues. Trimming stripped 1 base from V and 5 bases from J, with 12 bases between. CDR3 residues: CASSQGDPRDEQYF. The CDR3 DNA reads TGCGCCAGCAGCCAAGGGGACCCTCGGGACGAGCAGTACTTC.

Comment on this clonotype: A much larger clone differs from this one at a single base, so this may be a read error. The V call is TRBV4-2, the J call TRBJ2-1; no firm D call. This CDR3 has 16 residues. CDR1 and CDR2 (germline): LGHNA, YNFKEQ. V dropped 4 bases and J dropped 5 bases, with 18 bases sitting between them. CDR3 nucleotide sequence: TGTGCCAGCAGCCCAACCACCGAGGAGCAGGACAATGAGCAGTTCTTC. Its protein product is CASSPTTEEQDNEQFF.

This clonotype was seen only a few times. The junction differs from germline at one of its ends, possibly a read error. The CDR3 spells CVSSPDGNEQFF. CDR3 nucleotide sequence: TGCGTCAGCAGCCCGGACGGGAATGAGCAGTTCTTC. The chain carries TRBV5-1 and TRBJ2-1; D gene uncertain. The V gene's germline CDR1 is SGHRS and CDR2 YFSETQ. The CDR3 totals 12 residues.

As for this clonotype: Relative to the germline gene, one junction end is altered; a read error may explain this. The rearrangement links TRBV11-2 to TRBJ2-1; tentatively, D is TRBD1 (6 bases). CDR1 is SGHAT and CDR2 is FQNNGV in the germline V gene. This CDR3 contains 16 residues. CDR3 in amino acids: CASSLEGASSYSEQFF. CDR3 coding DNA: TGTGCCAGCAGCTTAGAGGGGGCCAGCTCCTACAGTGAGCAGTTCTTC.

This clonotype was observed a handful of times. This may arise from a read error, as a much more abundant clone is one base away. This chain uses TRBV20-1 with TRBJ2-5, with 9 bases lining up with TRBD1. In germline, CDR1 is DFQATT, CDR2 SNEGSKA (reference sequence). CDR3 length: 13 amino acids. DNA for the CDR3: TGCAGTGCTAGGGGGACAGGGCCAGAGACCCGGTACTTC. Amino acids: CSARGTGPETRYF.

The chain joins TRBV4-1 to TRBJ2-5; D might be TRBD1 or TRBD2, each matching 7 bases. The CDR3 is made up of 15 amino acids. The V gene lost 6 bases and the J gene lost 11 bases, with 25 bases spanning the gap. The germline V gene encodes CDR1 MGHRA and CDR2 YSYEKL. In DNA, the CDR3 is TGCGCCAGCAGGGGGTGGGGAGGGGGCATCTATGAGCAGTACTTC. As protein: CASRGWGGGIYEQYF.

This clonotype was seen a few times. The chain has TRBV20-1 and TRBJ2-7; perhaps TRBD2 as D (6 bases). The CDR3 is 13 amino acids. Germline CDR1 reads DFQATT; CDR2 reads SNEGSKA (reference sequence). Deletions cut 6 bases from V and 3 bases from J, with 15 bases between. The CDR3 here is CSARGELVYEQYF. The CDR3 DNA is TGCAGTGCACGCGGGGAGTTAGTCTACGAGCAGTACTTC.